A single TCR beta chain is shown here with its context. No antigen is known for it. The junction departs from the called germline gene at one end, perhaps through a read error. The data derive from a study of vaccination and CD4 T cells after COVID-19. Study-wide background: Post-vaccine sample collection happened at a median of approximately 79 days after dose two, ranging 14 to 241. For control cultures, the treatment was a CEFX pool, an HIV-1 Nef pool, or no peptide.

Study results and limitations: The rise in median SARS-CoV-2-reactive clonotypes, from around 20 to 38, was not significant. Within convalescent individuals, 304 out of 307 vaccine-specific clones proved to be spike mono-reactive.

Treatment reported: 10-day PBMC culture with coronavirus spike peptide pools or control peptides (ViraFEST assay). Researchers used the Oncomine TCR Beta short-read assay to sequence DNA from cultured CD4+ T cells. TCRdb itself ran the PCR reads through MiXCR, one entry per CDR3 protein. The data hold fewer than 20,000 distinct CDR3 sequences, with around 40% observed a single time. The CDR3 has 13 amino acids. Germline CDR1 is SGHRS and CDR2 is YFSETQ. The source was CD4+ T cells from blood, cultured in vitro, collected before SARS-CoV-2 vaccination. V and J are TRBV5-1 and TRBJ1-2, with unresolved D. This TCR was sampled from a human donor who had recovered from COVID-19. This chain's CDR3 is CASSADGNYGHTF. CDR3 coding DNA: TGCGCCAGCAGCGCGGACGGGAACTATGGCCACACCTTC. The complete variable domain, with remaining parts taken from reference TRBV5-1 and TRBJ1-2, reads KAGVTQTPRYLIKTRGQQVTLSCSPISGHRSVSWYQQTPGQGLQFLFEYFSETQRNKGNFPGRFSGRQFSNSRSEMNVSTLELGDSALYLCASSADGNYGHTFGSGTRLTVV.